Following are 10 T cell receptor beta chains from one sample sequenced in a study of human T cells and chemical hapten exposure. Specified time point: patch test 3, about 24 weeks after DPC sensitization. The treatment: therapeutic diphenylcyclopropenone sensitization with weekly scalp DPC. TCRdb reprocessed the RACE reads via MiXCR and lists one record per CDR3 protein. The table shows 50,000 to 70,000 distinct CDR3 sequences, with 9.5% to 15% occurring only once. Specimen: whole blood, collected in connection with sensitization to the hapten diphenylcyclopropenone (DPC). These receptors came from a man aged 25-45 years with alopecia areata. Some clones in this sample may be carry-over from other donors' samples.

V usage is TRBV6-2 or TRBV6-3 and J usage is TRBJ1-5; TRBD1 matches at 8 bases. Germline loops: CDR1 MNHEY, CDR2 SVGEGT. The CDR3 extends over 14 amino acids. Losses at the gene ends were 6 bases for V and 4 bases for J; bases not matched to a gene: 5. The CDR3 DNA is TGTGCCAGCAGCTACAGGGGGTCGAATCAGCCCCAGCATTTT. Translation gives CASSYRGSNQPQHF.

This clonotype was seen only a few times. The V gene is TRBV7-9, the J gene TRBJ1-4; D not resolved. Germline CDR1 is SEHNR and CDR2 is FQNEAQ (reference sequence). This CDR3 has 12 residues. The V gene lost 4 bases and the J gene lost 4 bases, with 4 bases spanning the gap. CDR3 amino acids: CASSSFNEKLFF. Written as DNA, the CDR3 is TGTGCCAGCAGCTCATTTAATGAAAAACTGTTTTTT.

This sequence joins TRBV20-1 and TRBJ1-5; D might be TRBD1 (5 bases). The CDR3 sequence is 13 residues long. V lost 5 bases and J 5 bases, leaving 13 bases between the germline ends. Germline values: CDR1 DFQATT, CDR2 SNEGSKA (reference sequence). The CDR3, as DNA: TGCAGTGCTTACCCCCGGGGGTATCAGCCCCAGCATTTT. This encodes CSAYPRGYQPQHF.

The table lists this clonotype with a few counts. The CDR3 nucleotides read TGTGCCAGCAAATACGGGACAGGGGGGAATTCACCCCTCCACTTT. Translating gives CASKYGTGGNSPLHF. The gene calls are TRBV12-3 or TRBV12-4 and TRBJ1-6; 11 bases agree with TRBD1. This CDR3 is built from 15 residues. J was trimmed by 7 bases and V by 7 bases; bases with no gene match: 6.

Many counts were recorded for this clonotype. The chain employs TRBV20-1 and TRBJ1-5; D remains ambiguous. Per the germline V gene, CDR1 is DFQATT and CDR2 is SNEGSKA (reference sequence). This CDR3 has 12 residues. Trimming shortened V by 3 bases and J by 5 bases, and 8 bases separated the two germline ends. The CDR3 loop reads CSASSYDQPQHF. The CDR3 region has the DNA TGCAGTGCTAGTTCTTACGATCAGCCCCAGCATTTT.

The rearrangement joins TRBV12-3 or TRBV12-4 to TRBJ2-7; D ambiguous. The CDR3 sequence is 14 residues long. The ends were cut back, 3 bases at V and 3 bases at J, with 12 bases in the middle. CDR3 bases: TGTGCCAGCAGTTTTCTACAGTGGGGCTACGAGCAGTACTTC. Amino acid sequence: CASSFLQWGYEQYF.

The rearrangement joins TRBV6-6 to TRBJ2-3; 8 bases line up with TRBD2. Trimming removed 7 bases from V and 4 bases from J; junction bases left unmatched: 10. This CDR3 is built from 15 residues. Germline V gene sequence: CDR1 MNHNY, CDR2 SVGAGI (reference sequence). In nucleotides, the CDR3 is TGTGCCAGCAACGACGGGACTAGATATGCAGATACGCAGTATTTT. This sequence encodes CASNDGTRYADTQYF.

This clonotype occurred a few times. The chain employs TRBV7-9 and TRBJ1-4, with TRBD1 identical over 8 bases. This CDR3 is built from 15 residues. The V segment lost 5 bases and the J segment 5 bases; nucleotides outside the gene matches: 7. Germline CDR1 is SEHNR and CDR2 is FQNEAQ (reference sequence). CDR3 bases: TGTGCCAGCAGCCTTACGAACAGGGGGAATGAAAAACTGTTTTTT. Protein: CASSLTNRGNEKLFF.

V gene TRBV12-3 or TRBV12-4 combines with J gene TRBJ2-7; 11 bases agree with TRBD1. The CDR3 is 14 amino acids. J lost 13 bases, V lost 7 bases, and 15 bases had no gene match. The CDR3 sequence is CASTLGQGAISAYF. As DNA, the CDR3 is TGTGCCAGCACTCTCGGACAGGGGGCGATTTCAGCCTACTTC.

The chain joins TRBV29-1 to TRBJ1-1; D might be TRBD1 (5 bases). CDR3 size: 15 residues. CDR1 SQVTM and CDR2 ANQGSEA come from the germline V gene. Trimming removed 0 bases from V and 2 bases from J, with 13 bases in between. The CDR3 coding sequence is TGCAGCGTTGAAGAGGGGGTACAGGTAAACACTGAAGCTTTCTTT. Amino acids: CSVEEGVQVNTEAFF.